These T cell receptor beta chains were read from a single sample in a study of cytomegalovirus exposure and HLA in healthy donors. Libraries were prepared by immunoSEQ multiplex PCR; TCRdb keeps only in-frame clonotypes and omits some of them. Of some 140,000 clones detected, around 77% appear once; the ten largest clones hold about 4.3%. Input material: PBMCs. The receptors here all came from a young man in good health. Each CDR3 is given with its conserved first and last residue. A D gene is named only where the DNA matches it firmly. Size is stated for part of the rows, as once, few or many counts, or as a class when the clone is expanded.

CDR3 DNA: TGTGCCAGCACTATAAACTCCGGGGAGCTGTTTTTT
CDR3 protein: CASTINSGELFF
V gene: TRBV6-6
D gene: .
J gene: TRBJ2-2
clone size: .

CDR3 DNA: TGTGCCAGCAGTGAAGCTAGCGGGGGTGGTGAGACCCAGTACTTC
CDR3 protein: CASSEASGGGETQYF
V gene: TRBV6-1
D gene: TRBD2
J gene: TRBJ2-5
clone size: few

CDR3 DNA: TGCGCCAGCCGACCTTCGGGGGGGGAGACCCAGTACTTC
CDR3 protein: CASRPSGGETQYF
V gene: TRBV10-2
D gene: TRBD2
J gene: TRBJ2-5
clone size: .

CDR3 DNA: TGTGCCAGCAGTTTCGGGGCAGGGGCCTTGTTGGTAGACACCATATATTTT
CDR3 protein: CASSFGAGALLVDTIYF
V gene: TRBV28
D gene: .
J gene: TRBJ1-3
clone size: .

CDR3 DNA: TGTGCCAGTAGTATAGGTCGGGAGTTCTCCTACGAGCAGTACTTC
CDR3 protein: CASSIGREFSYEQYF
V gene: TRBV19
D gene: .
J gene: TRBJ2-7
clone size: .

CDR3 DNA: TGTGCCAGCTCACCTTCCAGGGCTGGCACAGATACGCAGTATTTT
CDR3 protein: CASSPSRAGTDTQYF
V gene: TRBV18
D gene: .
J gene: TRBJ2-3
clone size: .

CDR3 DNA: TGCGCCAGCAGCTCTGGCCCAGGGGAGGAAAAACTGTTTTTT
CDR3 protein: CASSSGPGEEKLFF
V gene: TRBV5-1
D gene: .
J gene: TRBJ1-4
clone size: .

CDR3 DNA: TGTGCCAGCAGTTCACAAGGGGCGGACAATCAGCCCCAGCATTTT
CDR3 protein: CASSSQGADNQPQHF
V gene: TRBV6-6
D gene: .
J gene: TRBJ1-5
clone size: .

CDR3 DNA: TGTGCCAGCAGTTTCGAGATCACCGGGGAGCTGTTTTTT
CDR3 protein: CASSFEITGELFF
V gene: TRBV6-5
D gene: .
J gene: TRBJ2-2
clone size: .

CDR3 DNA: TGCGCCAGCAGCTTGTCGGGCGGGAGCGCTGAAGCTTTCTTT
CDR3 protein: CASSLSGGSAEAFF
V gene: TRBV5-1
D gene: .
J gene: TRBJ1-1
clone size: .

CDR3 DNA: TGCGCCAGCAGCTTGGTTGGGGAGAGCTCCTACAATGAGCAGTTCTTC
CDR3 protein: CASSLVGESSYNEQFF
V gene: TRBV5-1
D gene: .
J gene: TRBJ2-1
clone size: once

CDR3 DNA: TGTGCCAGCAGCTATGGTGGAGGGTGGGCAGATACGCAGTATTTT
CDR3 protein: CASSYGGGWADTQYF
V gene: TRBV5-6
D gene: .
J gene: TRBJ2-3
clone size: .

CDR3 DNA: TGCGCCAGCAGCCACCAAACGGGACAGGGCTACGAGCAGTACTTC
CDR3 protein: CASSHQTGQGYEQYF
V gene: TRBV4-3
D gene: TRBD1
J gene: TRBJ2-7
clone size: .

CDR3 DNA: TGTGCCAGCAGTTACATTCTGGACACTAGCAATCAGCCCCAGCATTTT
CDR3 protein: CASSYILDTSNQPQHF
V gene: TRBV6-5
D gene: .
J gene: TRBJ1-5
clone size: .

CDR3 DNA: TGTGCCAGCAGCCAAGATCTGGCTGAGCAGTTCTTC
CDR3 protein: CASSQDLAEQFF
V gene: TRBV14
D gene: .
J gene: TRBJ2-1
clone size: few

CDR3 DNA: TGTGCCAGCAGCTTAGTCGGGGCGGGAGGGTACAATGAGCAGTTCTTC
CDR3 protein: CASSLVGAGGYNEQFF
V gene: TRBV7-2
D gene: TRBD2
J gene: TRBJ2-1
clone size: .

CDR3 DNA: TGTGCCAGCACCACGCGGGGGGATTCCACAGATACGCAGTATTTT
CDR3 protein: CASTTRGDSTDTQYF
V gene: TRBV21-1
D gene: .
J gene: TRBJ2-3
clone size: .

CDR3 DNA: TGTGCCTGGAGTGTTCTCTACAATGAGCAGTTCTTC
CDR3 protein: CAWSVLYNEQFF
V gene: TRBV30
D gene: .
J gene: TRBJ2-1
clone size: .

CDR3 DNA: TGTGCCAGCTCACCGGGACAGCAGCCTATGTGGGACACCTTC
CDR3 protein: CASSPGQQPMWDTF
V gene: TRBV18
D gene: TRBD1
J gene: TRBJ1-2
clone size: .

CDR3 DNA: TGTGCCACCAGCAGAGGGCTAGTGGGCTACGAGCAGTACTTC
CDR3 protein: CATSRGLVGYEQYF
V gene: TRBV15
D gene: .
J gene: TRBJ2-7
clone size: .

CDR3 DNA: TGCAGCGTCTTGGGGACTAGCGGGATCTACAATGAGCAGTTCTTC
CDR3 protein: CSVLGTSGIYNEQFF
V gene: TRBV29-1
D gene: TRBD2
J gene: TRBJ2-1
clone size: once

CDR3 DNA: TGTGCCAGCAGTAACCCGGGACTAGCGGGGGTTTACAATGAGCAGTTCTTC
CDR3 protein: CASSNPGLAGVYNEQFF
V gene: TRBV27
D gene: TRBD2
J gene: TRBJ2-1
clone size: .

CDR3 DNA: TGCGCCAGCAGCCTACGCGACCTCCCGGGACAGGGGTTGAACGAGCAGTACTTC
CDR3 protein: CASSLRDLPGQGLNEQYF
V gene: TRBV4-1
D gene: TRBD1
J gene: TRBJ2-7
clone size: .

CDR3 DNA: TGTGCCAGCAGTTCCCCCGGGGATGGGAGAACCGGGGAGCTGTTTTTT
CDR3 protein: CASSSPGDGRTGELFF
V gene: TRBV28
D gene: .
J gene: TRBJ2-2
clone size: .

CDR3 DNA: TGTGCCAGCAGCTTAGTAGGAGGTGGGAGGGTAAAGTACGAGCAGTACTTC
CDR3 protein: CASSLVGGGRVKYEQYF
V gene: TRBV7-8
D gene: TRBD2
J gene: TRBJ2-7
clone size: .

CDR3 DNA: TGTGCCAGTAGTCCACACCCGGGACTAGCGGGACTCAATGGGGACACCGGGGAGCTGTTTTTT
CDR3 protein: CASSPHPGLAGLNGDTGELFF
V gene: TRBV19
D gene: TRBD2
J gene: TRBJ2-2
clone size: few

CDR3 DNA: TGTGCCAGCAGCTCCACAGGGTTTAGGCACGAGCAGTACTTC
CDR3 protein: CASSSTGFRHEQYF
V gene: TRBV7-2
D gene: .
J gene: TRBJ2-7
clone size: .

CDR3 DNA: TGTGCCAGTAGAACCACAGGGCGGGCTAACTATGGCTACACCTTC
CDR3 protein: CASRTTGRANYGYTF
V gene: TRBV19
D gene: .
J gene: TRBJ1-2
clone size: .

CDR3 DNA: TGTGCCAGCAGTGACAGGGGGCCCTACAAGGGGCAGTTCTTC
CDR3 protein: CASSDRGPYKGQFF
V gene: TRBV25-1
D gene: TRBD1
J gene: TRBJ2-1
clone size: few

CDR3 DNA: TGTGCCAGCTCACCCATCGAACAGGGGGTATACGAGCAGTACTTC
CDR3 protein: CASSPIEQGVYEQYF
V gene: TRBV18
D gene: TRBD1
J gene: TRBJ2-7
clone size: .

CDR3 DNA: TGTGCCAGGGACCCGATAAACAGGGGGCCGAACACTGAAGCTTTCTTT
CDR3 protein: CARDPINRGPNTEAFF
V gene: TRBV9
D gene: TRBD1
J gene: TRBJ1-1
clone size: .

CDR3 DNA: TGTGCCAGCAGCCTACCAGGACGGGAAAAGCAGTATTTT
CDR3 protein: CASSLPGREKQYF
V gene: TRBV25-1
D gene: .
J gene: TRBJ2-3
clone size: few

CDR3 DNA: TGCGCCAGCAGCTTGGGGAGCCCAATCCTGGGAGAGACCCAGTACTTC
CDR3 protein: CASSLGSPILGETQYF
V gene: TRBV5-1
D gene: .
J gene: TRBJ2-5
clone size: few

CDR3 DNA: TGCGCCAGCAGCTTGGACAGGCCCAGGGGCTACACCTTC
CDR3 protein: CASSLDRPRGYTF
V gene: TRBV5-1
D gene: .
J gene: TRBJ1-2
clone size: .

CDR3 DNA: TGTGCCAGCAGCTTAGATCCGGTGAACACCGGGGAGCTGTTTTTT
CDR3 protein: CASSLDPVNTGELFF
V gene: TRBV11-2
D gene: .
J gene: TRBJ2-2
clone size: .

CDR3 DNA: TGTGCCAGTACCGACCTCGGCAGGGGCCCGGACAATCAGCCCCAGCATTTT
CDR3 protein: CASTDLGRGPDNQPQHF
V gene: TRBV19
D gene: .
J gene: TRBJ1-5
clone size: .

CDR3 DNA: TGCGCCAGCAGCCAAGTGGTAGCGGGGCTTCACAATGAGCAGTTCTTC
CDR3 protein: CASSQVVAGLHNEQFF
V gene: TRBV4-1
D gene: TRBD2
J gene: TRBJ2-1
clone size: .

CDR3 DNA: TGTGCCAGCAGCGGTAATTCGGGGTCCTACGAGCAGTACTTC
CDR3 protein: CASSGNSGSYEQYF
V gene: TRBV9
D gene: .
J gene: TRBJ2-7
clone size: .

CDR3 DNA: TGCAGCGTTGGGGGGACTAGCGGGAGGACGGGAGATACGCAGTATTTT
CDR3 protein: CSVGGTSGRTGDTQYF
V gene: TRBV29-1
D gene: TRBD2
J gene: TRBJ2-3
clone size: .

CDR3 DNA: TGTGCCAGCTCACCAAAGCGGACAGGGAACACTGAAGCTTTCTTT
CDR3 protein: CASSPKRTGNTEAFF
V gene: TRBV18
D gene: TRBD1
J gene: TRBJ1-1
clone size: .

CDR3 DNA: TGTGCCAGCAGTTTAGGACAGAACCCCTCCTACGAGCAGTACTTC
CDR3 protein: CASSLGQNPSYEQYF
V gene: TRBV28
D gene: .
J gene: TRBJ2-7
clone size: .

CDR3 DNA: TGTGCCAGCAGTTTAATGGGGGCGGGCGAAAAACTGTTTTTT
CDR3 protein: CASSLMGAGEKLFF
V gene: TRBV28
D gene: .
J gene: TRBJ1-4
clone size: .

CDR3 DNA: TGTGCCAGCAGCTTACCCCGCAGTGAAAAACTGTTTTTT
CDR3 protein: CASSLPRSEKLFF
V gene: TRBV7-9
D gene: .
J gene: TRBJ1-4
clone size: .

CDR3 DNA: TGTGCCAGCAGTTTTCTCGGGGATCAAGAGACCCAGTACTTC
CDR3 protein: CASSFLGDQETQYF
V gene: TRBV28
D gene: .
J gene: TRBJ2-5
clone size: .

CDR3 DNA: TGCGCCAGCATGGGGGGTTGGGGGTCAACTAATGAAAAACTGTTTTTT
CDR3 protein: CASMGGWGSTNEKLFF
V gene: TRBV4-1
D gene: .
J gene: TRBJ1-4
clone size: few

CDR3 DNA: TGTGCCAGCAGCTTCTCCCCTGTCGCCGGCTCCTACAATGAGCAGTTCTTC
CDR3 protein: CASSFSPVAGSYNEQFF
V gene: TRBV7-9
D gene: .
J gene: TRBJ2-1
clone size: few

CDR3 DNA: TGTGCCAGCTCACCAGTGGGACATCCCCAGCCCCAGCATTTT
CDR3 protein: CASSPVGHPQPQHF
V gene: TRBV18
D gene: .
J gene: TRBJ1-5
clone size: .

CDR3 DNA: TGTGCCAGCAGCCCTGGTCGAGATGAGCAGTTCTTC
CDR3 protein: CASSPGRDEQFF
V gene: TRBV7-3
D gene: .
J gene: TRBJ2-1
clone size: .

CDR3 DNA: TGTGCTAGTGGTTCCGATAGAGAGACCCAGTACTTC
CDR3 protein: CASGSDRETQYF
V gene: TRBV12-5
D gene: .
J gene: TRBJ2-5
clone size: .

CDR3 DNA: TGTGCCAGCAGCTTTAGACAGGGAACCTACGAGCAGTACTTC
CDR3 protein: CASSFRQGTYEQYF
V gene: TRBV11-2
D gene: TRBD1
J gene: TRBJ2-7
clone size: .